This TCR beta chain was captured in a study of monozygotic twins with inflammatory bowel disease (dated by TCRdb to about 2019). Study-level background: A total of about 28 monozygotic twin pairs were included in the full study, comprising nine German pairs (four IBD-concordant, five IBD-discordant) and 19 IBD-discordant Danish pairs. The search for disease-associated traits relied mainly on comparing IBD patients with their genetically identical healthy co-twins within discordant pairs. Each individual had, on average, about 151 000 unique TCRalpha sequences and 181 000 unique TCRbeta sequences available for analysis.

The library was built by means of 5' RACE. Each TCR library was prepared from around 3,400 ng of total RNA. cDNA was synthesized with SMARTScribe reverse transcriptase in eight separate reactions per sample. During cDNA synthesis, unique molecular identifiers containing a 6-nucleotide sample barcode were introduced by template switching. TCRalpha and TCRbeta cDNA was amplified in two nested PCRs of approximately 16 and 10 cycles, and bead purification was carried out after each PCR. Before amplification, cDNA was treated with uracil DNA-glycosylase and purified using the QIAquick PCR purification kit. The second PCR added Illumina TruSeq-compatible adapters along with sample-specific barcodes. TapeStation and Qubit were used to check library quality and concentration, and 5 to 6.5 ng of each library was pooled. Sequencing of the pooled libraries was done on an Illumina HiSeq2500 single-index Rapid Run using custom sequencing primers and 2 x 100 bp reads. The original methods were these. MiGEC version 1.2.6 was used for UMI-based consensus assembly to correct PCR and sequencing errors. MiXCR version 2.1.1 was used for V(D)J alignment, clonotype assembly and CDR3 extraction. To normalise gene usage, clonotype sharing and MAIT/NKT TCR abundance, the top 1000, 10 000 and 20 000 clonotypes in each sample were analysed. Diversity was computed as the inverse Simpson index with the vegan R package after downsampling to 27 000 UMIs. Paired Mann-Whitney U tests on discordant twin pairs were used, with Benjamini-Hochberg multiple-testing correction. TCRdb reprocessed the reads, and each CDR3 protein sequence is entered once, without DNA. In this record, the V and J calls reflect TCRdb's handling and not the investigators' own analysis. This sample's records show some 200,000 distinct CDR3 sequences. Of the sample, 6% to 9% is held by the ten largest clones.

From each donor, a roughly 2.5 ml peripheral blood sample was collected into PAXgene tubes and stored at -80 degrees C. Without T cell sorting, total RNA was isolated from whole blood using the PAXgene blood miRNA kit on an automated QIAcube. Deep TCRalpha and TCRbeta repertoire profiling with unique molecular barcoding was performed on peripheral blood of monozygotic twin pairs concordant or discordant for inflammatory bowel disease. For every twin pair, smoking habits were documented, and each individual was categorised as a current, former or never smoker. About this clonotype itself: Its antigen is currently not known.

CDR1 and CDR2, looked up from the germline V gene (reference sequence), are LGHDT and YNNKEL. The CDR3 holds 16 amino acids from the cysteine to the phenylalanine. The DNA is not on file. What the study reported, not specific to this receptor: Repertoire similarity did not differ between concordant and discordant twins, which could be due to limited statistical power. Differing immunosuppressive treatments among patients may have added background noise and inter-individual variability to the repertoires. Different T cell subtypes could not be distinguished in the analysis. Fewer clonotypes were shared with other individuals by IBD patients than by healthy twins, most markedly in patients showing signs of disease activity. The results gave no support for a single strong signal or clonotype linked to IBD. IBD patients had lower TCRbeta repertoire diversity, measured by the inverse Simpson index, than their healthy co-twins.

This TCR was recovered from a human donor with ulcerative colitis or Crohn's disease, or a healthy co-twin of an affected twin (not recorded which). The sequenced material came from blood. This sequence uses TRBV3-1 and TRBJ2-2; the D gene TCRdb calls, TRBD2, cannot be checked with no DNA. The CDR3 reads CASRLWTTSQVGELFF.